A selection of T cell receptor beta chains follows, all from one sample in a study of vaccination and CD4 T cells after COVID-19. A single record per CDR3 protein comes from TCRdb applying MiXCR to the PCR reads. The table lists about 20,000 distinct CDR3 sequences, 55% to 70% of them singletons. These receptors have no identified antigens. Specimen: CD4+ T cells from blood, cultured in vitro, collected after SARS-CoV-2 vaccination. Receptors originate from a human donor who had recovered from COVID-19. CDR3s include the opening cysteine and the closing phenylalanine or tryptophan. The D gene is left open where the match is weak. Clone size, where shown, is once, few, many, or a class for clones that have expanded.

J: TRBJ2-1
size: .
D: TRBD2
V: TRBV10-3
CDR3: CAIRSVGRAANEQFF
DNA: TGTGCCATCAGATCCGTCGGGAGGGCAGCTAATGAGCAGTTCTTC

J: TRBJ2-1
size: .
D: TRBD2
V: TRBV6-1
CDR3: CASSRGLAGGFLDEQFF
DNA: TGTGCCAGCAGCCGCGGACTAGCGGGAGGTTTTTTGGATGAGCAGTTCTTC

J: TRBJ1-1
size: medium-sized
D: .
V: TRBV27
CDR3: CASSLKGEAFF
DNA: TGTGCCAGCAGTTTAAAGGGAGAAGCTTTCTTT

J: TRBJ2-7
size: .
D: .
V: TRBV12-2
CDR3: CASRLRVRKGQEQYF
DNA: TGTGCAAGTCGCTTAAGAGTAAGGAAGGGACAAGAGCAGTACTTC

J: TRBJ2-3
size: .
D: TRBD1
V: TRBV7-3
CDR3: CASSLTGQATDTQYF
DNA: TGTGCCAGCAGCTTAACTGGACAGGCCACAGATACGCAGTATTTT

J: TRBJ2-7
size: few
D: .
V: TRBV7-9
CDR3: CASSPSAQERGEQYF
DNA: TGTGCCAGCAGCCCCAGTGCCCAGGAGAGGGGGGAGCAGTACTTC

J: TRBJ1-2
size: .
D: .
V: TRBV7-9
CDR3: CASSPGRGNGYTF
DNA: TGTGCCAGCAGTCCCGGACGGGGGAATGGCTACACCTTC

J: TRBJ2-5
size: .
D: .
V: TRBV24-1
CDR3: CASGEGSQETQYF
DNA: TGTGCCAGCGGGGAAGGGTCTCAAGAGACCCAGTACTTC

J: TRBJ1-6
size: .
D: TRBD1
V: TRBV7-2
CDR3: CASRPTGGAYNSPLHF
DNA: TGTGCCAGCAGGCCAACAGGGGGCGCCTATAATTCACCCCTCCACTTT

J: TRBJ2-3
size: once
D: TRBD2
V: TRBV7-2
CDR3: CASSLDGGRPDTQYF
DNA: TGTGCCAGCAGCTTAGACGGCGGGAGGCCAGATACGCAGTATTTT

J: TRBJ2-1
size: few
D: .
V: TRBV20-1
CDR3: CSASRRWGINEQFF
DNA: TGCAGTGCTAGCCGCCGTTGGGGTATCAATGAGCAGTTCTTC

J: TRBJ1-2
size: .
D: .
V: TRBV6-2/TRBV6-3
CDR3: CASSPSGRQATGYTF
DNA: TGTGCCAGCAGTCCGTCCGGTCGACAGGCCACAGGCTACACCTTC

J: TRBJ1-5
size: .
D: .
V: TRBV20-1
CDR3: CSARTGSGQPQHF
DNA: TGCAGTGCGAGAACGGGGTCCGGTCAGCCCCAGCATTTT

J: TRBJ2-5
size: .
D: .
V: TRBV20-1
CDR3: CSANDPQIRETQYF
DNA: TGCAGTGCTAATGACCCACAAATTCGGGAGACCCAGTACTTC

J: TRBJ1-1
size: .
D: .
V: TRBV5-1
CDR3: CASSFTQGGTEAFF
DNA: TGCGCCAGCAGCTTCACCCAGGGCGGGACTGAAGCTTTCTTT

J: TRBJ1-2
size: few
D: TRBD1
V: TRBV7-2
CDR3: CASSLRQGNGYTF
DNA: TGTGCCAGCAGCCTAAGACAGGGAAATGGCTACACCTTC

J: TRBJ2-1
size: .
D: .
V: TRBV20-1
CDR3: CSAYLLNEQFF
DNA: TGCAGTGCCTATTTACTTAATGAGCAGTTCTTC

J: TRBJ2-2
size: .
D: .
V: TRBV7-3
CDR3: CASSLIGGPSNTGELFF
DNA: TGTGCCAGCAGCTTAATAGGAGGGCCCAGTAACACCGGGGAGCTGTTTTTT

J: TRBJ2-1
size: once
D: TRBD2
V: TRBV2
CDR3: CASRLAGVYEQFF
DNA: TGTGCCAGCCGACTAGCGGGAGTTTATGAGCAGTTCTTC

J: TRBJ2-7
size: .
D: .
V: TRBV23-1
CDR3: CASSQSWGASYEQYF
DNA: TGCGCCAGCAGTCAATCGTGGGGAGCGAGCTACGAGCAGTACTTC

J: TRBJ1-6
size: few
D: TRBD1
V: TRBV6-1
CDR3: CASRTSGGYNSPLHF
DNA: TGTGCCAGCAGGACGTCAGGGGGGTATAATTCACCCCTCCACTTT

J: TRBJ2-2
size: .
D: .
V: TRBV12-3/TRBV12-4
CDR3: CASSFANTGELFF
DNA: TGTGCCAGCAGTTTCGCGAACACCGGGGAGCTGTTTTTT

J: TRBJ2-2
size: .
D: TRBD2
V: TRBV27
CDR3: CASSPHPGRSGKVTGELFF
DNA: TGTGCCAGCAGTCCTCACCCAGGGAGGAGCGGGAAGGTAACCGGGGAGCTGTTTTTT

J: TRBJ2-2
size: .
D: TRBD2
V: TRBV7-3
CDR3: CASSLRASGSYANTGELFF
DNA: TGTGCCAGCAGCTTAAGGGCTAGCGGGAGTTACGCGAACACCGGGGAGCTGTTTTTT

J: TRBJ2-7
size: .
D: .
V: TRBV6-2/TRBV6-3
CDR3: CASTLGTYSYEQYF
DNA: TGTGCCAGCACCTTGGGAACCTACTCCTACGAGCAGTACTTC

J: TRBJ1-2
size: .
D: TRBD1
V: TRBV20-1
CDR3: CSARETGSYGYTF
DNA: TGCAGTGCTAGGGAGACAGGGAGCTATGGCTACACCTTC

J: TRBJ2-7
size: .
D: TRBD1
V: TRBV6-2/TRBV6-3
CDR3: CASSRQGYEQYF
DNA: TGTGCCAGCAGTCGACAGGGTTACGAGCAGTACTTC

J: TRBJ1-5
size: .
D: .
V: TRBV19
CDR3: CASSMAGYSNQPQHF
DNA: TGTGCCAGTAGTATGGCCGGCTATAGCAATCAGCCCCAGCATTTT

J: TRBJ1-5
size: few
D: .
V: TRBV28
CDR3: CASRQANQPQHF
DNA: TGTGCCAGCAGGCAGGCGAATCAGCCCCAGCATTTT

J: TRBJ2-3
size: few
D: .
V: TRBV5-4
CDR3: CASSPGGSDTQYF
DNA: TGTGCCAGCAGCCCCGGCGGGTCGGATACGCAGTATTTT

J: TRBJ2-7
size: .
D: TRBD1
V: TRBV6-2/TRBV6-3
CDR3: CAIRTGGHEQYF
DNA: TGTGCCATCCGGACAGGGGGCCACGAGCAGTACTTC

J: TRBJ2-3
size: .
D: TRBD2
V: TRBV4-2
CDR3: CASSHPGAGDTDTQYF
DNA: TGTGCCAGCAGCCACCCCGGGGCGGGGGATACAGATACGCAGTATTTT

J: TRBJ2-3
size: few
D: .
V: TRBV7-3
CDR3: CASSTGFPDTQYF
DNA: TGTGCCAGCAGCACGGGATTCCCAGATACGCAGTATTTT

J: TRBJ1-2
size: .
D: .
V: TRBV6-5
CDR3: CASSYPGGYTF
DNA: TGTGCCAGCAGTTACCCGGGTGGCTACACCTTC

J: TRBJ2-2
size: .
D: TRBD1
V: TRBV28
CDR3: CASSRDRGRRPYTGELFF
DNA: TGTGCCAGCAGCCGGGACAGGGGGCGCCGACCATACACCGGGGAGCTGTTTTTT

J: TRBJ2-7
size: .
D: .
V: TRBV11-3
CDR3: CASSASGRFGEQYF
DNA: TGTGCCAGCAGCGCCTCAGGGAGGTTCGGCGAGCAGTACTTC

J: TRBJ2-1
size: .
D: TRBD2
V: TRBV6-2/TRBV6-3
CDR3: CASSERGRSYNEQFF
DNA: TGTGCCAGCAGTGAGCGGGGGCGCTCCTACAATGAGCAGTTCTTC

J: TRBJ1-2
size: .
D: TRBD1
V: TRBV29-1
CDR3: CSARRGNYGYTF
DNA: TGCAGCGCTCGCAGGGGGAACTATGGCTACACCTTC

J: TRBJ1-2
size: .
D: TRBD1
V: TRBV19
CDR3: CASSTSGTGGFGGYTF
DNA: TGTGCCAGTAGTACCTCAGGGACAGGGGGTTTCGGCGGCTACACCTTC

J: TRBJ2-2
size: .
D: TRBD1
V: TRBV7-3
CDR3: CASSVQGANTGELFF
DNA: TGTGCCAGCAGTGTACAGGGGGCGAACACCGGGGAGCTGTTTTTT